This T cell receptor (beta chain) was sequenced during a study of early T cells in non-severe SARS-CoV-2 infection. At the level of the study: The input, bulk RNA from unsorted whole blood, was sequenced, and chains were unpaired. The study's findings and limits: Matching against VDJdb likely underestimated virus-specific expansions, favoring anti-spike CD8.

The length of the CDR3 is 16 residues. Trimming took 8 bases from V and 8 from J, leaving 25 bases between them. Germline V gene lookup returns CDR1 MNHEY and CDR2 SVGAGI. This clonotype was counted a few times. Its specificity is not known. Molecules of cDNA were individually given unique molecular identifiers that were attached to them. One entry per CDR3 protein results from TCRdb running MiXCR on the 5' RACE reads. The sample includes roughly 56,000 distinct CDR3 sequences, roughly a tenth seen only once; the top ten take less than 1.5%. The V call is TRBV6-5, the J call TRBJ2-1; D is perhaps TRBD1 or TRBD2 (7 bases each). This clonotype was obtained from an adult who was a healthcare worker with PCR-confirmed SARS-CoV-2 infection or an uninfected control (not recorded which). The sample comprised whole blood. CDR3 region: CASRTAGRGLRDEQFF. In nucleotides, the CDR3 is TGTGCCAGCCGTACCGCGGGGAGGGGGCTAAGGGATGAGCAGTTCTTC.